A selection of T cell receptor beta chains follows, all from one sample in a study of T cell repertoires in ileal Crohn's disease. TCRdb keeps only in-frame clones here, not all; method: immunoSEQ multiplex PCR. The data hold more than 11,000 clones, with about 73% observed a single time. The sequencing input was ileal tissue. The receptors here all came from an adult with Crohn's disease. The CDR3 runs from the conserved cysteine through the conserved F or W. A D gene is named only where the DNA matches it firmly. Some rows mark clone size as missing; the rest say once, few, many or name a class of expanded clone.

d_call,j_call,v_call,clone_size,cdr3_nt,cdr3_aa
TRBD1,TRBJ2-7,TRBV29-1,few,TGCAGCGCCCGACAGGGCGCGTACGAGCAGTACTTC,CSARQGAYEQYF
.,TRBJ2-5,TRBV28,.,TGTGCCAGCAGTTTACCCTTGGATGCCCAAGAGACCCAGTACTTC,CASSLPLDAQETQYF
.,TRBJ1-6,TRBV7-9,.,TGTGCCAGCAGCTCGGACAGCTCCTATAATTCACCCCTCCACTTT,CASSSDSSYNSPLHF
TRBD1,TRBJ1-6,TRBV2,.,TGTGCCAGCAGTGTTACAGGGGAAAATTCACCCCTCCACTTT,CASSVTGENSPLHF
.,TRBJ1-5,TRBV6-1,.,TGTGCCAGCGGGCCGGGGACCGGTCAGCCCCAGCATTTT,CASGPGTGQPQHF
.,TRBJ2-5,TRBV18,once,TGTGCCAGCTCACCACTCCCGGCCGTGGAGACCCAGTACTTC,CASSPLPAVETQYF
TRBD1,TRBJ1-6,TRBV30,medium-sized,TGTGCCGGGGACAGGGGTAATTCACCCCTCCACTTT,CAGDRGNSPLHF
.,TRBJ1-6,TRBV15,.,TGTGCCACCAGCAGGATGAGGGGGAGAGAAGGGAATTCACCCCTCCACTTT,CATSRMRGREGNSPLHF
.,TRBJ1-2,TRBV29-1,.,TGCAGCGCTAGGACGGTTAACTATGGCTACACCTTC,CSARTVNYGYTF
.,TRBJ1-2,TRBV21-1,.,TGTGCCAGCAGCAAATCCAATTCCGGACAGCGAAACTATGGCTACACCTTC,CASSKSNSGQRNYGYTF
TRBD2,TRBJ2-5,TRBV6-1,few,TGTGCCAGCAGTGGCTTAGCGGGGGGGCGAAAGACCCAGTACTTC,CASSGLAGGRKTQYF
.,TRBJ2-2,TRBV11-2,.,TGTGCCAGCAGCTTAAGTGCAGGGTGGAACACCGGGGAGCTGTTTTTT,CASSLSAGWNTGELFF
TRBD1,TRBJ2-7,TRBV6-5,.,TGTGCCAGCAGTTATGGGGACAGGGGGTACGAGCAGTACTTC,CASSYGDRGYEQYF
.,TRBJ1-2,TRBV28,.,TGTGCCAGCCTCACAGTCCCCTCTAACTATGGCTACACCTTC,CASLTVPSNYGYTF
TRBD2,TRBJ2-7,TRBV14,.,TGTGCCAGCAGCCAAGCCGGGCGGGGGAGCTCCTACGAGCAGTACTTC,CASSQAGRGSSYEQYF
.,TRBJ1-4,TRBV6-5,.,TGTGCCAGCAGTTACTATTCGCAGGGTCGGGAAAAACTGTTTTTT,CASSYYSQGREKLFF